Described below is a single TCR beta chain sequence and its context. Its target is not known. A much larger clone sits a single nucleotide away, making a read error possible. TCR beta cDNA was made from approximately 500 ng total RNA with a constant-region primer. What produced the TCR beta libraries was three nested multiplex PCR rounds using slightly modified ARM-PCR. Both of the initial two PCR rounds ran for about 11 cycles and employed TRBV1-TRBV30 forward primers alongside a C-beta reverse primer. TCRdb recomputed calls from the multiplex PCR reads with MiXCR, one row per CDR3 protein. The table shows some 320,000 distinct CDR3 sequences, with about 62% occurring only once. Unsorted whole blood supplied the blood RNA, and germline DNA was isolated too. The data are from a study of tumor-infiltrating lymphocytes in primary liver carcinoma. Overall study results and limits: It was tumor-adjacent and tumor-blood pairs that overlapped less than tumor region pairs did.

The CDR3 is 13 residues long. Trimming cost V 11 bases and J 6 bases; bases outside gene matches: 10. CDR1 ENHRY and CDR2 SYGVKD come from the germline V gene. This sequence joins TRBV10-3 and TRBJ2-1; 7 positions agree with TRBD2. The specimen was peripheral blood. The receptor comes from a man aged 35-49 years with primary liver carcinoma and hepatitis B virus infection. For the CDR3, the DNA is TGTGCCGTGGCGGGAGCCCGAGGCAATGAGCAGTTCTTC. This codes for CAVAGARGNEQFF.